These 6 T cell receptor beta chains were sequenced from one sample in a study of identical twins. Using its own MiXCR run on the 5' RACE reads, TCRdb lists one record per CDR3 protein. The table records 200,000 to 250,000 distinct CDR3 sequences, over 9.5% of them present only once. These data were also reused for a study on yellow fever vaccine responses in identical twins.

Sequenced material: memory (CD45RO+) T cells sorted from blood. Receptors originate from a young woman in good health.

The genes are TRBV6-1 and TRBJ2-5; perhaps TRBD1 as D (5 bases). Trimming stripped 5 bases from V and 5 bases from J, with 18 bases between. CDR1 is MNHNS, CDR2 SASEGT, per germline. The CDR3 length is 15 residues. This CDR3 is CASSPTWTSLETQYF. In DNA, the CDR3 is TGTGCCAGCAGTCCCACTTGGACATCTTTGGAGACCCAGTACTTC.

This sequence joins TRBV20-1 and TRBJ2-2; 8 bases are a match to TRBD2. The J segment lost 4 bases and the V segment lost 3 bases, leaving 4 bases of the junction unmatched. The CDR3 runs to 14 residues. The germline V gene has CDR1 DFQATT and CDR2 SNEGSKA (reference sequence). CDR3 amino acids: CSARAGGSTGELFF. DNA for the CDR3: TGCAGTGCTAGGGCGGGAGGTAGCACCGGGGAGCTGTTTTTT.

The table lists this clonotype with many counts. The chain combines TRBV2 with TRBJ2-7; D uncertain. The CDR3 totals 11 residues. Trimming cost V 4 bases and J 6 bases, with 7 bases left between them. The germline V gene has CDR1 SNHLY and CDR2 FYNNEI. CDR3 amino acids: CASSVAPEQYF. The CDR3 DNA reads TGTGCCAGCAGTGTCGCCCCCGAGCAGTACTTC.

Details on this clonotype: At one end, the junction sequence differs from germline, possibly due to a read error. CDR3 region: CASRGQGSNKQFF. In DNA, the CDR3 is TGTGCCAGCAGGGGACAGGGGAGCAATAAGCAGTTCTTC. V and J are TRBV12-3 or TRBV12-4 and TRBJ2-1, with 10 positions matching TRBD1. The CDR3 totals 13 residues.

This clonotype came up a few times. The V call is TRBV7-9, the J call TRBJ2-7, with a tentative D call TRBD2 (5 bases). The V end was cut by 5 bases, the J end by 1 base, with 15 bases between. Germline assignment: CDR1 SEHNR and CDR2 FQNEAQ (reference sequence). The CDR3 runs to 15 residues. CDR3 DNA: TGTGCCAGCAGCAATACCCGTGGACTTTCCTACGAGCAGTACTTC. Protein sequence: CASSNTRGLSYEQYF.

The chain employs TRBV7-9 and TRBJ1-1; D remains ambiguous. The CDR3 runs 12 residues. Per germline, CDR1 SEHNR and CDR2 FQNEAQ (reference sequence). V was trimmed by 2 bases and J by 1 base, leaving 2 bases between them. CDR3 residues: CASSLKNTEAFF. The DNA of the CDR3 is TGTGCCAGCAGCTTAAAGAACACTGAAGCTTTCTTT.